The source of this T cell receptor beta chain is a study of T cells in Graves' hyperthyroidism and ophthalmopathy. Study-level background: At initial diagnosis, before any treatment had begun, peripheral blood was obtained.

This clonotype has only a few counts. Antigen specificity is unknown. Regarding the study as a whole: Researchers report that a 13 V-J model separated ophthalmopathy from stable hyperthyroidism.

The CDR3 covers 14 residues. CDR1 SNHLY and CDR2 FYNNEI come from the germline V gene. With 6 bases clipped from V and 5 bases from J, the junction kept 7 bases outside the gene matches. Patients were excluded because of uncontrolled infection, other autoimmune disease, pregnancy or lactation. RNA transcripts were the template for amplifying TCR beta CDR3 regions. HTBI primers were employed in a first-round RT-PCR of the TCR CDR3. TCRdb reprocessed the multiplex PCR reads via MiXCR and lists one record per CDR3 protein. This table holds a few hundred thousand distinct CDR3 sequences, roughly 20% found once.

Sequenced: blood. The receptor comes from a man between 18 and 29 years old with Graves' ophthalmopathy. The chain couples TRBV2 to TRBJ2-5; 9 bases match TRBD1. The CDR3 DNA reads as TGTGCCAGCAGGACACAGGGGGCATTGGAGACCCAGTACTTC. It codes for CASRTQGALETQYF.